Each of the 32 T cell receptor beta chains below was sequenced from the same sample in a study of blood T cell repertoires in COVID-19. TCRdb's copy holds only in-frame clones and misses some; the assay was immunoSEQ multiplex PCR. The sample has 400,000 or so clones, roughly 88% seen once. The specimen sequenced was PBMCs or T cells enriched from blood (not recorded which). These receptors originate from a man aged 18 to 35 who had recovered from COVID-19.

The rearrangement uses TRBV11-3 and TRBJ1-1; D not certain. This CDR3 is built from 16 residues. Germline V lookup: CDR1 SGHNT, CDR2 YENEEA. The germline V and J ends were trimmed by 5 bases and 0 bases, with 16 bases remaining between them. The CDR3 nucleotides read TGTGCCAGCAGCCGTGAGGATCTGATGATGAACACTGAAGCTTTCTTT. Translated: CASSREDLMMNTEAFF.

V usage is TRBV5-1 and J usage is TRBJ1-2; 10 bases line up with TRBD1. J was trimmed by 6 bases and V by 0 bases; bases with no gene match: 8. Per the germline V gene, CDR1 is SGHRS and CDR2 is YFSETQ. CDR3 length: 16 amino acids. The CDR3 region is CASSLGTTGGANGYTF. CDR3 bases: TGCGCCAGCAGCTTGGGAACGACAGGGGGCGCGAATGGCTACACCTTC. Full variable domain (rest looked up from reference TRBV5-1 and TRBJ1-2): KAGVTQTPRYLIKTRGQQVTLSCSPISGHRSVSWYQQTPGQGLQFLFEYFSETQRNKGNFPGRFSGRQFSNSRSEMNVSTLELGDSALYLCASSLGTTGGANGYTFGSGTRLTVV.

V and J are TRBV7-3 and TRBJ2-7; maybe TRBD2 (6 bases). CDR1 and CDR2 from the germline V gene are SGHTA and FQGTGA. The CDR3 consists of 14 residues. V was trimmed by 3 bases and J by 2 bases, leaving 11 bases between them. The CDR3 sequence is CASSFGGTPYEQYF. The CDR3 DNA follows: TGTGCCAGCAGCTTTGGCGGGACCCCCTACGAGCAGTACTTC.

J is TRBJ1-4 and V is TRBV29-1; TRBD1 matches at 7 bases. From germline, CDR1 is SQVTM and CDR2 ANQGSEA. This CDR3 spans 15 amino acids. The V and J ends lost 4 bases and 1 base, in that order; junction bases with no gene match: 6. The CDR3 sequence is CSVAIPGGTNEKLFF. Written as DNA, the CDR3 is TGCAGCGTTGCCATCCCAGGGGGAACTAATGAAAAACTGTTTTTT.

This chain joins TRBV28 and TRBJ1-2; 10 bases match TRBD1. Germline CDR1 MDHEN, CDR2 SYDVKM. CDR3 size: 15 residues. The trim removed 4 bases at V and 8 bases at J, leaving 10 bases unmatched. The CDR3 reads CASSSNIGTGEGYTF. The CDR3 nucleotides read TGTGCCAGCAGTTCAAACATAGGGACAGGGGAAGGCTACACCTTC.

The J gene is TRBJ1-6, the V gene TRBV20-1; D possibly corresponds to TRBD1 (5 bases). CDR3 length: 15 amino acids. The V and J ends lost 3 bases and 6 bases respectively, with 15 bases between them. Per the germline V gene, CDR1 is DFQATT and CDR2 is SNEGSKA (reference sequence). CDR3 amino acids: CSASTGVTGNSPLHF. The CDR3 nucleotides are TGCAGTGCTAGTACGGGGGTCACGGGTAATTCACCCCTCCACTTT.

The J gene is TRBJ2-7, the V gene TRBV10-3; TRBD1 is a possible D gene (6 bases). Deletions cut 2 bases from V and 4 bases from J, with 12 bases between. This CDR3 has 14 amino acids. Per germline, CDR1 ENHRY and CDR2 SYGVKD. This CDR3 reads CAISERGTGYEQYF. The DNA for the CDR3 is TGTGCCATCAGTGAGCGGGGAACAGGGTACGAGCAGTACTTC.

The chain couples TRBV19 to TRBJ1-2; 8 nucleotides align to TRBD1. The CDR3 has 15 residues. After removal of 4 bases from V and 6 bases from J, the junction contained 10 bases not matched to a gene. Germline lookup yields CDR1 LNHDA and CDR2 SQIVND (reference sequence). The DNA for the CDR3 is TGTGCCAGTAGTACAAACAGGGGGAGTAGAGATGGCTACACCTTC. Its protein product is CASSTNRGSRDGYTF.

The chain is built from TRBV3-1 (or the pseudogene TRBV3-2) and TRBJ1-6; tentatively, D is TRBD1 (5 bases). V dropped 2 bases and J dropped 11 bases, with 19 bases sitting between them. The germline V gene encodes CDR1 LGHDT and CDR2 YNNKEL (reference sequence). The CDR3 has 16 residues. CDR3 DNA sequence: TGTGCCAGCAGCCAATCGTCCGTGGGGGGGATGGCACCCCTCCACTTT. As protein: CASSQSSVGGMAPLHF.

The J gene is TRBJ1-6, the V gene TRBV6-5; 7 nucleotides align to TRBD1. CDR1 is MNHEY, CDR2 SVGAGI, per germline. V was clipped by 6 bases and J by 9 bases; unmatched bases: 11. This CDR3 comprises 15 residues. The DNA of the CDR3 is TGTGCCAGCAGCTCGCTGGGGCAGGGGGGTTCACCCCTCCACTTT. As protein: CASSSLGQGGSPLHF.

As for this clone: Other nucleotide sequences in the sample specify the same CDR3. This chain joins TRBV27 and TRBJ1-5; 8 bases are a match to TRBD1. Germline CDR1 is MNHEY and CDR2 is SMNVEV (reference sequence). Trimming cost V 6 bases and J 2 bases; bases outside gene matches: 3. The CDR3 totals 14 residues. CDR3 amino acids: CASSLTGGNQPQHF. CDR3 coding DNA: TGTGCCAGCAGCCTGACAGGGGGCAATCAGCCCCAGCATTTT.

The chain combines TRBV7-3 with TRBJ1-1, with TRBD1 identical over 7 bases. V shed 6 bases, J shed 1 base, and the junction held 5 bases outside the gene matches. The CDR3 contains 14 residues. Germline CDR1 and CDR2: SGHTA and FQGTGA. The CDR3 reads CASSRGGKNTEAFF. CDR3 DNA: TGTGCCAGCAGTCGAGGGGGCAAGAACACTGAAGCTTTCTTT.

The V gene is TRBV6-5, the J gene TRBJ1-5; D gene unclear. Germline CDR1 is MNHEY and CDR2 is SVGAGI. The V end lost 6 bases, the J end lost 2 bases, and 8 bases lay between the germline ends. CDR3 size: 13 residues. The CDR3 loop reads CASSAQGNQPQHF. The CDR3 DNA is TGTGCCAGCAGCGCGCAAGGCAATCAGCCCCAGCATTTT.

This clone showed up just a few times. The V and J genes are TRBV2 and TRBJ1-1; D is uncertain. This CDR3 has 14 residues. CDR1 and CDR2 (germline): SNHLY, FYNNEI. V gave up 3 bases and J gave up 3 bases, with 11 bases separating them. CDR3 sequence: CASSDDRRYTEAFF. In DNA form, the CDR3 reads TGTGCCAGCAGTGATGATAGGAGATACACTGAAGCTTTCTTT.

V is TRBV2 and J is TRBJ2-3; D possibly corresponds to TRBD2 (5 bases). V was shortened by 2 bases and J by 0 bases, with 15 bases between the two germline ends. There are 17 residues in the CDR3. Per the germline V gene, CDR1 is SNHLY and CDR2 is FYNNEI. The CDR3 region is CASSENPLAASTDTQYF. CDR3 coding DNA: TGTGCCAGCAGTGAAAACCCCCTAGCCGCTAGCACAGATACGCAGTATTTT. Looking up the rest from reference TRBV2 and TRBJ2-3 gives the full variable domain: EPEVTQTPSHQVTQMGQEVILRCVPISNHLYFYWYRQILGQKVEFLVSFYNNEISEKSEIFDDQFSVERPDGSNFTLKIRSTKLEDSAMYFCASSENPLAASTDTQYFGPGTRLTVL.

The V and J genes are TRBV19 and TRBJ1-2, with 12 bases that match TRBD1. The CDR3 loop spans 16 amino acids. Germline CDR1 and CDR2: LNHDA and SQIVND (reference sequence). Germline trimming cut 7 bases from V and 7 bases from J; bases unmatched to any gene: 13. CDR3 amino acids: CASTPVAGTGGGGYTF. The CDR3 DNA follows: TGTGCCAGTACCCCCGTGGCCGGGACAGGGGGCGGTGGCTACACCTTC.

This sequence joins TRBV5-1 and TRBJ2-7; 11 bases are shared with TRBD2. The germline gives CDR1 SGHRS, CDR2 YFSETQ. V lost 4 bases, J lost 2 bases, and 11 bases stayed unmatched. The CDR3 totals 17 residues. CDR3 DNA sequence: TGCGCCAGCAGCCCATACTTAGCGGGAGGGCCAACCTACGAGCAGTACTTC. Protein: CASSPYLAGGPTYEQYF.

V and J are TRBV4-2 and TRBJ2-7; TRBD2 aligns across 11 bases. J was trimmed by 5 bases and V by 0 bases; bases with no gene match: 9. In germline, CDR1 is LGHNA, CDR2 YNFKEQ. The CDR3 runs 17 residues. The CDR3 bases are TGTGCCAGCAGCCAAGACAGACTTCAACTAGCGGGAGACGAGCAGTACTTC. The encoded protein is CASSQDRLQLAGDEQYF.

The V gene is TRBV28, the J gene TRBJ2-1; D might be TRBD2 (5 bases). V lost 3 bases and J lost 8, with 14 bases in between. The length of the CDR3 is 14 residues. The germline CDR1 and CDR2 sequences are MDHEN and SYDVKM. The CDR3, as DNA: TGTGCCAGCAGTTTCACTAGTGGAGTGGATGAGCAGTTCTTC. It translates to CASSFTSGVDEQFF. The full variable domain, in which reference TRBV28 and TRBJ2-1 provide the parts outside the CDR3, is DVKVTQSSRYLVKRTGEKVFLECVQDMDHENMFWYRQDPGLGLRLIYFSYDVKMKEKGDIPEGYSVSREKKERFSLILESASTNQTSMYLCASSFTSGVDEQFFGPGTRLTVL.

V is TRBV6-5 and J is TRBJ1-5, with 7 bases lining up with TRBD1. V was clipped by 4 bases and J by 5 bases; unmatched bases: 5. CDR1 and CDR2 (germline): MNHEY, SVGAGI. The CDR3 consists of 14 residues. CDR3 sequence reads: CASSSTGRDQPQHF. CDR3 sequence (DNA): TGTGCCAGCAGTTCGACAGGGCGGGATCAGCCCCAGCATTTT.

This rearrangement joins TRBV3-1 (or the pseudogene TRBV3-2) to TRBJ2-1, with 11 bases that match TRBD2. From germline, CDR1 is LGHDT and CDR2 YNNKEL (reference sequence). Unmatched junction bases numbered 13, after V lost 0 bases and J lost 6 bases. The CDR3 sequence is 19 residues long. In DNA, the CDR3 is TGTGCCAGCAGCCAAGATTTAAGGCTAGCGGGGGGCAGGGGCAATGAGCAGTTCTTC. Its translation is CASSQDLRLAGGRGNEQFF.

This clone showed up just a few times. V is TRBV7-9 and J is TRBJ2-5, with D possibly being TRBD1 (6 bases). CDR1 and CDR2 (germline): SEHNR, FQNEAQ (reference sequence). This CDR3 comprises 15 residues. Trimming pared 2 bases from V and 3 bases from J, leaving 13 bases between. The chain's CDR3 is CASSLHVPGEETQYF. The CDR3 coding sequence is TGTGCCAGCAGCTTACATGTGCCAGGGGAAGAGACCCAGTACTTC.

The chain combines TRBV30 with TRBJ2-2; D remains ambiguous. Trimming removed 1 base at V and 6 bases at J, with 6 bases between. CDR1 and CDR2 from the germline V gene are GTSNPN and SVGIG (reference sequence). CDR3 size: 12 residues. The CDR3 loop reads CAWSGGPGELFF. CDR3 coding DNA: TGTGCCTGGAGTGGTGGCCCCGGGGAGCTGTTTTTT.

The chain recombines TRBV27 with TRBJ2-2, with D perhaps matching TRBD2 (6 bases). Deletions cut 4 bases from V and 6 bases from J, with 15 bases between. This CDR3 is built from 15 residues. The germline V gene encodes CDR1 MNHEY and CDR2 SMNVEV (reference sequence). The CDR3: CASSSGVGQAGELFF. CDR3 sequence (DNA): TGTGCCAGCAGTTCGGGGGTAGGTCAGGCCGGGGAGCTGTTTTTT.

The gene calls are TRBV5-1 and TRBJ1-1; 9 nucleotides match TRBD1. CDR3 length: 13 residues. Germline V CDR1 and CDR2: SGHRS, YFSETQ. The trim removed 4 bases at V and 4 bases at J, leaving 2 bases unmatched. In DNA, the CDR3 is TGCGCCAGCAGCCGGACAGGGGTCACTGAAGCTTTCTTT. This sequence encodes CASSRTGVTEAFF.

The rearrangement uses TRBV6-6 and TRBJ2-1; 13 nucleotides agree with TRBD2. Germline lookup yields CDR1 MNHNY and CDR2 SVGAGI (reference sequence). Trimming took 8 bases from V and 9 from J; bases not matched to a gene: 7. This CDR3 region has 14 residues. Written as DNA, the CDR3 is TGTGCCAGCCTTGGACTAGCGGGAGTCGGTGAGCAGTTCTTC. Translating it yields CASLGLAGVGEQFF.

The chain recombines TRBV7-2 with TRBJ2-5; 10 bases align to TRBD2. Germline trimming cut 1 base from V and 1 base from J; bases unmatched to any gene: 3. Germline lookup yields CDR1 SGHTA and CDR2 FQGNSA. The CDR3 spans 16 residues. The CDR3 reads CASSLGPSGGQETQYF. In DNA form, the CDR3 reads TGTGCCAGCAGCTTAGGGCCTAGCGGGGGCCAAGAGACCCAGTACTTC.

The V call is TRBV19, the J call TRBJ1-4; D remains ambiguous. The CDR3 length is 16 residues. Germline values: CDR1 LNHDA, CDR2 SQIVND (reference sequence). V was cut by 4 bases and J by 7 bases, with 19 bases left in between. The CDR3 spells CASSTLLREVGEKLFF. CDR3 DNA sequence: TGTGCCAGTAGTACCTTACTCCGGGAAGTGGGTGAAAAACTGTTTTTT.

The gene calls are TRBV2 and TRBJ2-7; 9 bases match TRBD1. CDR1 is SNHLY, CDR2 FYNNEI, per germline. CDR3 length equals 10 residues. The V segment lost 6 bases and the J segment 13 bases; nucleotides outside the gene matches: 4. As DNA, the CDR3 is TGTGCCAGCAGCCGGACAGGGGTATACTTC. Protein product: CASSRTGVYF.

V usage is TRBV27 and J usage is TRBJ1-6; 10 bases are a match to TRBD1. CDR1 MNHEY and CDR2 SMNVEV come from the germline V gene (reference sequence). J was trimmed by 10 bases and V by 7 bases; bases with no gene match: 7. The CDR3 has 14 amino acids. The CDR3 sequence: CASKETGGRSPLHF. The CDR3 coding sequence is TGTGCCAGCAAAGAGACAGGGGGCCGCTCACCCCTCCACTTT.

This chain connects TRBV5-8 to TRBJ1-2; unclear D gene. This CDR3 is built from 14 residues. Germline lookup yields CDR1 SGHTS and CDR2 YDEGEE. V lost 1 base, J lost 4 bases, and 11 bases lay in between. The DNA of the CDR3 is TGTGCCAGCAGCTTGAAACAGCCCACCTATGGCTACACCTTC. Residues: CASSLKQPTYGYTF. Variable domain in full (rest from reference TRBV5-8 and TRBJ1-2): EAGVTQSPTHLIKTRGQQATLRCSPISGHTSVYWYQQALGLGLQFLLWYDEGEERNRGNFPPRFSGRQFPNYSSELNVNALELEDSALYLCASSLKQPTYGYTFGSGTRLTVV.

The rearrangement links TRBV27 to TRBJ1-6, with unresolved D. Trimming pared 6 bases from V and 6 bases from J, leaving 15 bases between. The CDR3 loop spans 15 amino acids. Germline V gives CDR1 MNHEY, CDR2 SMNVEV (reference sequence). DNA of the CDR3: TGTGCCAGCAGGGGCCCCGGCACAGTTAATTCACCCCTCCACTTT. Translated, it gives CASRGPGTVNSPLHF.